This passage covers 10 T cell receptor beta chains from one sample sequenced in a study of Tregs in tolerant kidney transplant recipients. Clones were sequenced by immunoSEQ multiplex PCR, and TCRdb holds only the in-frame ones, with some missing. The sample lists about 87,000 clones; under 95% were seen once. Sample: CD4+ T cells from blood, taken before the transplant. These receptors were taken from a human donor who received a combined kidney and bone marrow transplant.

About this clone: Different DNA sequences within this sample yield the same CDR3. This chain connects TRBV6-5 to TRBJ1-6; TRBD1 is a possible D gene (5 bases). With 8 bases removed from V and 0 bases from J, the gap between germline ends came to 8 bases. Germline lookup yields CDR1 MNHEY and CDR2 SVGAGI. CDR3 length: 14 residues. The CDR3 nucleotides read TGTGCCAGCTCCAGGGTCTCCTATAATTCACCCCTCCACTTT. Translated, it gives CASSRVSYNSPLHF.

This clone was detected only once. A junction end diverges from the germline sequence, so it may reflect a read error. Within the sample, other DNA sequences also encode this same CDR3. V gene TRBV6-1 combines with J gene TRBJ1-6; D possibly corresponds to TRBD1 (5 bases). This CDR3 spans 14 amino acids. Per germline, CDR1 MNHNS and CDR2 SASEGT. Here the CDR3 reads CASSLTDWNSPLHF. Written as DNA, the CDR3 is TGTGCCAGCAGTTTGACAGATTGGAATTCCCCCCTCCACTTT.

V is TRBV28 and J is TRBJ2-4, with TRBD2 matching over 8 bases. Germline V lookup: CDR1 MDHEN, CDR2 SYDVKM. V was pared by 3 bases and J by 7 bases, with 11 bases of the junction left unmatched. The CDR3 covers 16 residues. DNA for the CDR3: TGTGCCAGCAGTTTTCTAGCGGGCTCCCCAAGGAACATTCAGTACTTC. This sequence encodes CASSFLAGSPRNIQYF.

This clone is a singleton in its sample. The V gene is TRBV7-3, the J gene TRBJ2-5, with TRBD2 matching 13 bases. Trimming cost V 5 bases and J 5 bases; bases outside gene matches: 8. From germline, CDR1 is SGHTA and CDR2 FQGTGA. CDR3 size: 16 residues. This chain's CDR3 is CASSPGRTSGGETQYF. CDR3 nucleotides: TGTGCCAGCAGCCCCGGGAGGACTAGCGGGGGCGAGACCCAGTACTTC.

The chain has TRBV18 and TRBJ2-5, with 8 nucleotides matching TRBD1. Germline-derived CDR1 and CDR2 are KGHSH and LQKENI. The ends lost 1 base at V and 2 bases at J; junction bases unmatched: 12. This CDR3 contains 18 residues. CDR3 protein: CASSPLPRTGSLQETQYF. The CDR3 nucleotides are TGTGCCAGCTCACCACTCCCTCGGACAGGGAGCCTACAAGAGACCCAGTACTTC.

This chain joins TRBV30 and TRBJ2-2; tentative D call: TRBD1 (5 bases). The CDR3 length is 15 residues. Germline loops: CDR1 GTSNPN, CDR2 SVGIG (reference sequence). V dropped 2 bases and J dropped 7 bases, with 17 bases sitting between them. CDR3 region: CAWSRLGSRGGELFF. The DNA of the CDR3 is TGTGCCTGGAGTCGGCTGGGCTCTAGGGGCGGGGAGCTGTTTTTT.

The rearrangement uses TRBV4-3 and TRBJ2-3; 8 nucleotides match TRBD2. V lost 0 bases and J lost 3; bases outside the gene matches: 8. Germline V gives CDR1 LGHNA, CDR2 YSLEER. CDR3 size: 17 residues. The CDR3 sequence: CASSQDETGGRTDTQYF. The DNA for the CDR3 is TGCGCCAGCAGCCAAGATGAGACTGGCGGGAGGACAGATACGCAGTATTTT.

The chain combines TRBV7-2 with TRBJ1-6; D is possibly TRBD1 (6 bases). Germline V gene lookup returns CDR1 SGHTA and CDR2 FQGNSA. This CDR3 contains 15 residues. V was clipped by 3 bases and J by 6 bases, with 12 bases between them. DNA of the CDR3: TGTGCCAGCAGCTTGAATAGAGGGGGTAATTCACCCCTCCACTTT. Amino acid sequence: CASSLNRGGNSPLHF.

The chain joins TRBV2 to TRBJ2-2; D not certain. The length of the CDR3 is 11 residues. Germline CDR1 is SNHLY and CDR2 is FYNNEI. The V end was cut by 8 bases, the J end by 6 bases, with 7 bases between. The DNA for the CDR3 is TGTGCCAGCCGATACTCCGGGGAGCTGTTTTTT. It codes for CASRYSGELFF.

CDR3 sequence (DNA): TGTGCCAGCAGTCTCCGTGCGCAAGCCGACTATGGCTACACCTTC. This sequence encodes CASSLRAQADYGYTF. The chain links TRBV27 to TRBJ1-2; D not certain. This CDR3 comprises 15 residues. V lost 5 bases to trimming and J lost 3 bases, with 16 bases between them. The germline CDR1 and CDR2 sequences are MNHEY and SMNVEV (reference sequence).